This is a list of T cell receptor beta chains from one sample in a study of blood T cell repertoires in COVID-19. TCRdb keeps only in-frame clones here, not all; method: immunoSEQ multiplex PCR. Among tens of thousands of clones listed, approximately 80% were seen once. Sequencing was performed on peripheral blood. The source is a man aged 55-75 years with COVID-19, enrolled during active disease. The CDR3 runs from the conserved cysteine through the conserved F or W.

CDR3aa: CASSFPPGGSYEQYF
v_gene: TRBV11-2

CDR3aa: CSVEIGGQYEQYF
v_gene: TRBV29-1

CDR3aa: CASSLGQGYTGELFF
v_gene: TRBV5-8

CDR3aa: CASSVKGDTGELFF
v_gene: TRBV19

CDR3aa: CASSPTRTGNSYEQYF
v_gene: TRBV5-5

CDR3aa: CASSPLAGGPGEQYF
v_gene: TRBV5-1

CDR3aa: CASSYSAGSAFF
v_gene: TRBV6-2/TRBV6-3

CDR3aa: CASSPGHDTGELFF
v_gene: TRBV7-3

CDR3aa: CASSQTGVTEAFF
v_gene: TRBV3-1/TRBV3-2

CDR3aa: CASSLDTGGSEQYF
v_gene: TRBV5-1

CDR3aa: CAQAGGSGSYEQYF
v_gene: TRBV2

CDR3aa: CASSYRGGYGNQPQHF
v_gene: TRBV6-5

CDR3aa: CASSPPAKPYGYTF
v_gene: TRBV18

CDR3aa: CASSLLGTDLRGYTF
v_gene: TRBV27

CDR3aa: CSVWTGGTYGYTF
v_gene: TRBV29-1

CDR3aa: CASSSGTEGLNEQFF
v_gene: TRBV5-1

CDR3aa: CASSMPGLEAFF
v_gene: TRBV3-1/TRBV3-2

CDR3aa: CSASWDSTYNEQFF
v_gene: TRBV20-1

CDR3aa: CASRYTLSGRVETQYF
v_gene: TRBV27

CDR3aa: CASSYGFRGNEQFF
v_gene: TRBV6-6

CDR3aa: CASSLVGRAGDISGANVLTF
v_gene: TRBV5-1

CDR3aa: CASSSSTFVF
v_gene: TRBV3-1/TRBV3-2

CDR3aa: CASSLVSQGNGYTF
v_gene: TRBV5-1

CDR3aa: CASHGSSGNTIYF
v_gene: TRBV6-6

CDR3aa: CASSPPGLLETQYF
v_gene: TRBV6-5

CDR3aa: CASSLRPQGRAYEQYF
v_gene: TRBV28

CDR3aa: CASSLTQVNTEAFF
v_gene: TRBV7-8